Below are 10 T cell receptor beta chains sequenced from a single sample in a study of blood T cell repertoires in COVID-19. Profiling relied on immunoSEQ multiplex PCR, and the TCRdb table lists in-frame clones only, not all of them. The table has 130,000 or so clones, approximately 87% seen once. The sequencing input was peripheral blood. The receptors here all came from a woman aged 45-59 years with acute or convalescent COVID-19.

This chain's CDR3 is CSARIDKGYTF. In nucleotides, the CDR3 is TGCAGTGCTAGAATAGATAAGGGCTACACCTTC. The chain links TRBV20-1 to TRBJ1-2; D ambiguous. With 2 bases removed from V and 8 bases from J, the gap between germline ends came to 9 bases. The V gene's germline CDR1 is DFQATT and CDR2 SNEGSKA (reference sequence). This CDR3 is 11 amino acids long.

This clone was detected once. The V and J genes are TRBV5-1 and TRBJ2-1, with 9 bases that match TRBD1. CDR1 and CDR2 (germline): SGHRS, YFSETQ. This CDR3 is 15 amino acids long. V shed 4 bases, J shed 1 base, and the junction held 3 bases outside the gene matches. This CDR3 reads CASSRQGGSYNEQFF. In DNA form, the CDR3 reads TGCGCCAGCAGCCGACAGGGGGGATCCTACAATGAGCAGTTCTTC.

This clone was detected only a few times. The CDR3 region has the DNA TGTGCCAGCAGGACGGGGACAGGGTATACGGGAAACACCATATATTTT. Encoded protein: CASRTGTGYTGNTIYF. This chain uses TRBV6-6 with TRBJ1-3, with TRBD1 matching over 9 bases. This CDR3 contains 16 residues. Germline V CDR1 and CDR2: MNHNY, SVGAGI (reference sequence). V shed 6 bases and J 4 bases; nucleotides not matched to a gene: 10.

This chain joins TRBV19 and TRBJ2-3; D not certain. The CDR3 runs 14 residues. The germline V and J ends were trimmed by 2 bases and 5 bases, with 11 bases remaining between them. Germline V gene sequence: CDR1 LNHDA, CDR2 SQIVND (reference sequence). The CDR3 sequence: CASSITSARDTQYF. CDR3 bases: TGTGCCAGTAGTATAACAAGCGCCAGAGATACGCAGTATTTT.

This chain uses TRBV19 with TRBJ1-2; 7 nucleotides line up with TRBD1. The J segment lost 4 bases and the V segment lost 4 bases, leaving 3 bases of the junction unmatched. CDR1 and CDR2 (germline): LNHDA, SQIVND (reference sequence). This CDR3 comprises 13 residues. The CDR3 protein is CASSTTGPYGYTF. The DNA of the CDR3 is TGTGCCAGTAGTACGACAGGGCCCTATGGCTACACCTTC.

This sequence joins TRBV11-2 and TRBJ1-6; 8 bases agree with TRBD1. The germline CDR1 and CDR2 sequences are SGHAT and FQNNGV. The CDR3 runs to 14 residues. Trimming at V came to 5 bases and at J to 7 bases, leaving 4 bases not matched to a gene. CDR3 in amino acids: CASSDGQGNSPLHF. CDR3 DNA sequence: TGTGCCAGCAGCGACGGACAGGGAAATTCACCCCTCCACTTT.

V is TRBV29-1 and J is TRBJ2-3, with TRBD2 as a possible D gene (5 bases). The ends were cut back, 5 bases at V and 0 bases at J, with 9 bases in the middle. In germline, CDR1 is SQVTM, CDR2 ANQGSEA. The CDR3 extends over 13 amino acids. CDR3 in amino acids: CSVSRTSTDTQYF. The CDR3 DNA is TGCAGCGTTTCCCGGACTAGCACAGATACGCAGTATTTT.

The chain recombines TRBV5-1 with TRBJ1-2; D is perhaps TRBD1 (6 bases). Trimming pared 0 bases from V and 0 bases from J, leaving 18 bases between. Germline V CDR1 and CDR2: SGHRS, YFSETQ. CDR3 length: 18 residues. Here the CDR3 DNA reads TGCGCCAGCAGCTTGGGGGGATCCTGGGACAAGGCTAACTATGGCTACACCTTC. Residues: CASSLGGSWDKANYGYTF. The full variable domain, with the rest looked up from reference TRBV5-1 and TRBJ1-2, is KAGVTQTPRYLIKTRGQQVTLSCSPISGHRSVSWYQQTPGQGLQFLFEYFSETQRNKGNFPGRFSGRQFSNSRSEMNVSTLELGDSALYLCASSLGGSWDKANYGYTFGSGTRLTVV.

The chain recombines TRBV4-3 with TRBJ2-3, with 12 bases fitting TRBD2. J gave up 0 bases and V 1 base, and 5 bases lay outside the gene matches. This CDR3 region has 18 residues. CDR1 and CDR2 (germline): LGHNA, YSLEER. The chain's CDR3 is CASSQGLAGGPSTDTQYF. The DNA for the CDR3 is TGCGCCAGCAGCCAAGGGCTAGCGGGAGGGCCGAGCACAGATACGCAGTATTTT.

The chain has TRBV9 and TRBJ1-2; 8 nucleotides agree with TRBD1. The V and J ends lost 2 bases and 6 bases, in that order; junction bases with no gene match: 9. CDR1 is SGDLS, CDR2 YYNGEE, per germline. The CDR3 runs to 15 residues. The CDR3 region is CASSVHGTGRNGYTF. CDR3 DNA sequence: TGTGCCAGCAGCGTTCACGGGACAGGACGTAATGGCTACACCTTC.